A single sample is the source of the 5 T cell receptor beta chains below, sequenced in a study of T cells in Graves' hyperthyroidism and ophthalmopathy. The source material, RNA transcripts, was used to amplify TCR beta CDR3 regions. Researchers ran a first-round RT-PCR on the TCR CDR3 using the HTBI primer set. TCRdb processed the multiplex PCR reads anew with MiXCR; each CDR3 protein has one entry. This table has about 360,000 distinct CDR3 sequences, over 15% appearing once. Sequenced: blood. These receptors came from a woman in her late teens or twenties with Graves' hyperthyroidism.

This clonotype has only a few counts. Germline is not matched at one junction end, which may reflect a read error. The V and J genes are TRBV5-1 and TRBJ2-4; D possibly corresponds to TRBD2 (6 bases). CDR1 and CDR2 (germline): SGHRS, YFSETQ. This CDR3 is 16 amino acids long. In nucleotides, the CDR3 is TGCGCCAGCAGCTTGTGGGACGGGGGTTCCAAAAACATTAAGTACTTC. As protein: CASSLWDGGSKNIKYF.

The rearrangement uses TRBV27 and TRBJ2-2; the D gene is possibly TRBD2 (5 bases). CDR3 length: 15 residues. CDR1 is MNHEY and CDR2 is SMNVEV in the germline V gene (reference sequence). V shed 7 bases and J shed 8 bases, with 20 bases lying between them. The CDR3 here is CASTGSTGLSGELFF. CDR3 DNA: TGTGCCAGCACGGGATCCACGGGGTTGTCTGGGGAGCTGTTTTTT.

Here the CDR3 reads CASSGRQVLRETQYF. CDR3 DNA sequence: TGTGCCAGCAGTGGCCGGCAGGTACTTCGGGAGACCCAGTACTTC. The J gene is TRBJ2-5, the V gene TRBV6-1; D is ambiguous. Trimming shortened V by 4 bases and J by 5 bases, and 17 bases separated the two germline ends. Germline CDR1 is MNHNS and CDR2 is SASEGT. The CDR3 length is 15 residues.

This clonotype was picked up many times. The chain carries TRBV20-1 and TRBJ2-3; a possible D gene is TRBD2 (5 bases). V was shortened by 5 bases and J by 0 bases, with 27 bases between the two germline ends. This CDR3 contains 19 residues. Germline V CDR1 and CDR2: DFQATT, SNEGSKA (reference sequence). CDR3 region: CSASVIARLGRDSTDTQYF. The CDR3 bases are TGCAGTGCTTCGGTGATAGCACGTCTGGGGAGAGATAGCACAGATACGCAGTATTTT.

This chain joins TRBV6-2 or TRBV6-3 and TRBJ1-2, with 7 positions matching TRBD1. The germline V gene has CDR1 MNHEY and CDR2 SVGEGT. This CDR3 spans 13 amino acids. Trimming removed 4 bases from V and 6 bases from J; junction bases left unmatched: 5. This chain's CDR3 is CASSSDRRHGYTF. As DNA, the CDR3 is TGTGCCAGCAGTTCGGACAGGCGCCATGGCTACACCTTC.